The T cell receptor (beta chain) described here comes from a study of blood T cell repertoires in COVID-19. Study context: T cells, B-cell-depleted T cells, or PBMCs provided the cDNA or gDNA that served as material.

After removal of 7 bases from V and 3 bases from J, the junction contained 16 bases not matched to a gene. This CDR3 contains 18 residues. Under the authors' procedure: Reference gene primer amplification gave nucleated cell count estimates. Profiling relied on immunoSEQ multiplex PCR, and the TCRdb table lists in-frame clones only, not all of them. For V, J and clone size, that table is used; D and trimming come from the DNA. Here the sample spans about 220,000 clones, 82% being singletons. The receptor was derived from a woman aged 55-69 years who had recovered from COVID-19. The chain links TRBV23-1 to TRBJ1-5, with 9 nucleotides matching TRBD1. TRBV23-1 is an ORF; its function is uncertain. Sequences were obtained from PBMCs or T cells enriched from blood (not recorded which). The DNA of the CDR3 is TGCGCCAGCACTAGCCGGGACAGGGAGGACGGCGCCAATCAGCCCCAGCATTTT. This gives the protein CASTSRDREDGANQPQHF.